These 26 T cell receptor beta chains were all obtained from the same sample, sequenced in a study of CD8 T cells in Susac syndrome. RNA, at roughly 0.45 to 1 ug, was reverse transcribed with random hexamers. Each CDR3 protein gets one entry after TCRdb re-called the immunoSEQ multiplex PCR reads with MiXCR. This table holds 120,000 to 150,000 distinct CDR3 sequences, approximately 95% found once. The sample comprised CD4+ T cells from PBMCs. The receptors originated from a human donor with multiple sclerosis.

V gene TRBV7-9 combines with J gene TRBJ2-2, with TRBD1 identical over 8 bases. V dropped 3 bases and J dropped 6; count of bases not matched to a gene: 9. This CDR3 has 16 amino acids. CDR1 and CDR2 (germline): SEHNR, FQNEAQ (reference sequence). CDR3 nucleotides: TGTGCCAGCAGCTTTCCAGGGGGCACGTGGGCCGGGGAGCTGTTTTTT. Its protein product is CASSFPGGTWAGELFF.

The chain combines TRBV9 with TRBJ1-2; 9 bases agree with TRBD1. The V gene's germline CDR1 is SGDLS and CDR2 YYNGEE. With V trimmed by 0 bases and J by 4 bases, 4 bases remained unmatched. The CDR3 runs to 15 residues. CDR3 loop: CASSVASGQGYGYTF. As DNA, the CDR3 is TGTGCCAGCAGCGTAGCCTCGGGACAGGGCTATGGCTACACCTTC.

The rearrangement joins TRBV28 to TRBJ2-7; no definite D call. V gave up 2 bases and J gave up 3 bases, with 5 bases separating them. Germline CDR1 MDHEN, CDR2 SYDVKM. CDR3 length equals 12 residues. The CDR3 DNA reads TGTGCCAGCAGTTTACTGAGCTACGAGCAGTACTTC. Its translation: CASSLLSYEQYF.

This clonotype was seen only once. V gene TRBV13 combines with J gene TRBJ2-1; D possibly corresponds to TRBD1 (6 bases). Germline-derived CDR1 and CDR2 are PRHDT and FYEKMQ (reference sequence). The CDR3 loop spans 16 amino acids. The V end lost 8 bases, the J end lost 4 bases, and 21 bases lay between the germline ends. The CDR3, as DNA: TGTGCCAGCCACGCCTTTACGGGACAAAAATACAATGAGCAGTTCTTC. It encodes CASHAFTGQKYNEQFF.

Only one count was recorded for this clonotype. V usage is TRBV20-1 and J usage is TRBJ2-1; tentative D call: TRBD2 (6 bases). The CDR3 spans 12 residues. With 6 bases removed from V and 12 bases from J, the gap between germline ends came to 18 bases. The germline CDR1 and CDR2 sequences are DFQATT and SNEGSKA (reference sequence). This CDR3 reads CSAEDYPRGQFF. The DNA of the CDR3 is TGCAGTGCCGAGGACTACCCTCGGGGGCAGTTCTTC.

This chain links TRBV12-3 or TRBV12-4 with TRBJ2-1; D unclear. The ends were cut back, 7 bases at V and 7 bases at J, with 14 bases in the middle. The CDR3 consists of 13 residues. The CDR3: CASTGPGFNEQFF. CDR3 bases: TGTGCCAGCACTGGGCCCGGGTTTAATGAGCAGTTCTTC.

The chain joins TRBV20-1 to TRBJ1-1; 8 nucleotides match TRBD1. J lost 8 bases, V lost 3 bases, and 8 bases had no gene match. The CDR3 sequence is 13 residues long. Germline V CDR1 and CDR2: DFQATT, SNEGSKA (reference sequence). The CDR3 DNA reads TGCAGTGCTAGGAGGCAGGGGGCGACGGAAGCTTTCTTT. Amino acid sequence: CSARRQGATEAFF.

The chain combines TRBV20-1 with TRBJ1-2, with 8 bases aligning to TRBD1. The CDR3 consists of 13 residues. The V and J ends lost 5 bases and 3 bases, in that order; junction bases with no gene match: 5. Germline CDR1 DFQATT, CDR2 SNEGSKA (reference sequence). CDR3 sequence (DNA): TGCAGTGCTGCCACAGGGGGGGACTATGGCTACACCTTC. Its protein is CSAATGGDYGYTF.

The genes are TRBV12-3 or TRBV12-4 and TRBJ2-5, with a weak D call TRBD2 (6 bases). V gave up 6 bases and J gave up 9 bases, with 17 bases separating them. This CDR3 has 13 amino acids. CDR3 sequence reads: CASRTGLRVAQYF. The CDR3 bases are TGTGCCAGCAGAACGGGACTCCGCGTGGCCCAGTACTTC.

The sample holds a few counts of this clonotype. The chain links TRBV29-1 to TRBJ1-3, with no clear D. This CDR3 region has 13 residues. With 4 bases removed from V and 0 bases from J, the gap between germline ends came to 7 bases. CDR1 is SQVTM and CDR2 is ANQGSEA in the germline V gene. CDR3 loop: CSVGWSSGNTIYF. CDR3 nucleotide sequence: TGCAGCGTTGGTTGGAGCTCTGGAAACACCATATATTTT.

V usage is TRBV9 and J usage is TRBJ1-5; 7 bases fit TRBD1. The CDR3 has 14 residues. V gave up 5 bases and J gave up 5 bases; unmatched junction bases: 7. CDR1 is SGDLS and CDR2 is YYNGEE in the germline V gene. CDR3 in DNA: TGTGCCAGCAGTGAGGGGGCACGGGATCAGCCCCAGCATTTT. It is translated as CASSEGARDQPQHF. The full variable domain, rest sourced from reference TRBV9 and TRBJ1-5, is DSGVTQTPKHLITATGQRVTLRCSPRSGDLSVYWYQQSLDQGLQFLIQYYNGEERAKGNILERFSAQQFPDLHSELNLSSLELGDSALYFCASSEGARDQPQHFGDGTRLSIL.

The chain links TRBV9 to TRBJ2-1, with D unresolved. Looked up from germline, CDR1 is SGDLS and CDR2 is YYNGEE. V was cut by 3 bases and J by 7 bases, with 20 bases left in between. This CDR3 has 16 amino acids. The CDR3 region has the DNA TGTGCCAGCAGCGCTAGGGCAGGCGCTGTGGGGAATGAGCAGTTCTTC. This codes for CASSARAGAVGNEQFF.

J is TRBJ2-7 and V is TRBV20-1; D might be TRBD1 (5 bases). V gave up 2 bases and J gave up 1 base, with 9 bases separating them. CDR1 and CDR2 (germline): DFQATT, SNEGSKA (reference sequence). The CDR3 loop spans 13 amino acids. The CDR3: CSARTRQSYEQYF. DNA for the CDR3: TGCAGTGCTAGAACAAGACAGTCCTACGAGCAGTACTTC.

This chain links TRBV29-1 with TRBJ2-6; TRBD1 agrees at 10 bases. CDR3 length: 16 amino acids. J lost 3 bases, V lost 2 bases, and 4 bases had no gene match. Germline CDR1 reads SQVTM; CDR2 reads ANQGSEA. CDR3 DNA sequence: TGCAGCGTTGAACGACAGGGGGCGTTTGGGGCCAACGTCCTGACTTTC. Protein sequence: CSVERQGAFGANVLTF. The entire variable domain, with the rest obtained from reference TRBV29-1 and TRBJ2-6, is as follows: SAVISQKPSRDICQRGTSLTIQCQVDSQVTMMFWYRQQPGQSLTLIATANQGSEATYESGFVIDKFPISRPNLTFSTLTVSNMSPEDSSIYLCSVERQGAFGANVLTFGAGSRLTVL.

The chain uses TRBV18 and TRBJ1-5, with D possibly TRBD1 on 6 matching bases. V gave up 6 bases and J gave up 3 bases, with 12 bases separating them. In germline, CDR1 is KGHSH, CDR2 LQKENI. The CDR3 contains 14 residues. CDR3 residues: CASSPGGPNQPQHF. The CDR3 nucleotides are TGTGCCAGCTCTCCCGGGGGGCCCAATCAGCCCCAGCATTTT.

J is TRBJ2-1 and V is TRBV7-3; D not resolved. The CDR3 has 13 residues. Germline CDR1 and CDR2: SGHTA and FQGTGA. The V end lost 5 bases, the J end lost 4 bases, and 9 bases lay between the germline ends. CDR3 DNA sequence: TGTGCCAGCAGCCCCGTCTGGTACAATGAGCAGTTCTTC. It encodes CASSPVWYNEQFF.

V is TRBV9 and J is TRBJ2-7, with D perhaps TRBD1 (6 bases). Germline CDR1 reads SGDLS; CDR2 reads YYNGEE. The CDR3 totals 16 residues. V dropped 0 bases and J dropped 5 bases, with 18 bases sitting between them. This CDR3 reads CASSVVAQGLVNEQYF. CDR3 nucleotide sequence: TGTGCCAGCAGCGTAGTAGCTCAGGGGCTGGTTAACGAGCAGTACTTC.

This chain links TRBV9 with TRBJ2-1, with 8 bases matching TRBD1. Looked up from germline, CDR1 is SGDLS and CDR2 is YYNGEE. The CDR3 length is 15 residues. V trimming: 0 bases; J trimming: 5 bases; junction bases outside the gene matches: 4. CDR3 nucleotides: TGTGCCAGCAGCGTAGCCAGGGGGCGTCACAATGAGCAGTTCTTC. Protein sequence: CASSVARGRHNEQFF.

This rearrangement joins TRBV28 to TRBJ2-5; D remains ambiguous. V gave up 7 bases and J gave up 5 bases, with 8 bases separating them. CDR1 is MDHEN, CDR2 SYDVKM, per germline. This CDR3 spans 11 amino acids. CDR3 in amino acids: CASIGWETQYF. The CDR3 nucleotides are TGTGCCAGCATTGGTTGGGAGACCCAGTACTTC.

V gene TRBV30 combines with J gene TRBJ2-1; no clear D gene. The CDR3 totals 12 residues. Germline values: CDR1 GTSNPN, CDR2 SVGIG (reference sequence). V dropped 5 bases and J dropped 1 base, with 6 bases sitting between them. This CDR3 is CAWGRSYNEQFF. The CDR3 region has the DNA TGTGCCTGGGGCAGGTCCTACAATGAGCAGTTCTTC.

The chain joins TRBV6-6 to TRBJ1-6; unclear D gene. Between the trimmed V and J ends, which lost 0 bases and 7 bases, there was a span of 10 bases. The CDR3 length is 15 residues. Germline-derived CDR1 and CDR2 are MNHNY and SVGAGI (reference sequence). CDR3 coding DNA: TGTGCCAGCAGTTACTCGGTAGGGAGCAATTCACCCCTCCACTTT. It specifies CASSYSVGSNSPLHF.

This chain connects TRBV4-2 to TRBJ2-7; 10 positions agree with TRBD2. The CDR3 loop spans 14 amino acids. Germline V gene sequence: CDR1 LGHNA, CDR2 YNFKEQ. V lost 1 base, J lost 5 bases, and 2 bases stayed unmatched. The CDR3 DNA is TGTGCCAGCAGCCAAGGGGGACTAGCGAACGAGCAGTACTTC. It encodes CASSQGGLANEQYF.

This chain joins TRBV5-1 and TRBJ2-5, with TRBD2 matching 11 bases. The CDR3 has 14 amino acids. Germline V gene lookup returns CDR1 SGHRS and CDR2 YFSETQ. With 9 bases clipped from V and 4 bases from J, the junction kept 8 bases outside the gene matches. The CDR3 DNA reads as TGCGCCACCACGACTAGCGGGATAACAGAGACCCAGTACTTC. Translation: CATTTSGITETQYF.

The chain uses TRBV7-2 and TRBJ2-7; no reliable D call. Germline CDR1 SGHTA, CDR2 FQGNSA. The CDR3 has 15 amino acids. With 4 bases removed from V and 0 bases from J, the gap between germline ends came to 13 bases. The CDR3 here is CASSSWSLFSYEQYF. DNA for the CDR3: TGTGCCAGCAGCTCCTGGTCATTATTCTCCTACGAGCAGTACTTC.

The DNA for the CDR3 is TGTGCCACCAGTGACCATAGATGGACAGGGGAGGATCAGCCCCAGCATTTT. Translating gives CATSDHRWTGEDQPQHF. The chain employs TRBV24-1 and TRBJ1-5, with TRBD1 matching over 9 bases. The junction had 11 bases not matched to a gene; V was cut back by 4 bases and J by 5 bases. The CDR3 loop spans 17 amino acids. In germline, CDR1 is KGHDR, CDR2 SFDVKD.

The genes are TRBV20-1 and TRBJ2-7; possibly TRBD1 or TRBD2 for D (5 bases each). Germline loops: CDR1 DFQATT, CDR2 SNEGSKA (reference sequence). This CDR3 has 12 amino acids. Deletions cut 0 bases from V and 6 bases from J, with 9 bases between. DNA for the CDR3: TGCAGTGCTAGAGATGAGGGGCCCGAGCAGTACTTC. It is translated as CSARDEGPEQYF.